The sequence of this TCR beta chain was determined in a study of T cells in Graves' hyperthyroidism and ophthalmopathy (dated by TCRdb to between 2019 and 2020). Some background on the complete study: Peripheral blood was collected at initial diagnosis, before any treatment. For training and testing, the approximately 97 patients in the discovery cohort were randomly divided in a 7:3 ratio. In addition, the study compared T-cell repertoires in thyroid tissue and in blood from about 6 Graves' hyperthyroidism patients. TCR Vbeta CDR3 sequencing of 130 to 150 peripheral blood samples (over 40 ophthalmopathy, under 80 hyperthyroidism and some 17 progressor patients) is reported in the paper. Following sampling, methimazole starting at 30 mg daily was given to hyperthyroidism patients, and high-dose intravenous methylprednisolone was given to ophthalmopathy patients. Prospective prediction of ophthalmopathy was tested in an independent validation cohort consisting of fewer than 20 hyperthyroidism patients and approximately 16 patients who later progressed to ophthalmopathy. TCR V-J signatures able to tell the groups apart were searched for in a discovery cohort of 95 or so patients, of whom approximately 40 had Graves' ophthalmopathy and 57 had stable Graves' hyperthyroidism. Beyond this particular receptor, the publication reports: Sample size was not statistically predetermined, and investigators were not blinded to group allocation. During validation, the model predicted progression to ophthalmopathy a median of approximately 6.5 months ahead of onset, with 70.59% sensitivity and 72.22% specificity. A model built on a 13 V-J signature distinguished ophthalmopathy from stable hyperthyroidism, reaching 85% to 90% sensitivity and about 81% specificity in cross-validation and 80%/75% in testing. Most expanded thyroid clonotypes (frequency above 0.001) were also detected in blood, a finding suggesting that blood repertoires may reflect thyroid immune responses.

A remark on this clonotype: Its recognized antigen is unknown. Base qualities are not at hand, and no much larger clone is one base apart.

Moderately to severely active disease, a Clinical Activity Score of at least 3, a NOSPECS grade of at least 4, and a duration under 3 months were present in ophthalmopathy patients. The study excluded patients with uncontrolled infections, other autoimmune diseases, pregnancy or lactation. Diagnoses relied on clinical symptoms, serum thyroxine and TRAb, thyroid ultrasound and orbital computed tomography. PBMCs were isolated from approximately 10 ml of fresh peripheral blood by Ficoll-Paque density gradient centrifugation. Total RNA was extracted using Trizol reagent, and RNA quality was assessed on an Agilent 2100 Bioanalyzer. TCR beta CDR3 regions were amplified from RNA transcripts. A first-round RT-PCR of the TCR CDR3 used the HTBI primer set with the Qiagen OneStep RT-PCR kit. Libraries were constructed in a second round of multiplex PCR, after which size selection and purification were performed. Paired-end sequencing of the libraries was performed with 100 bp reads on an Illumina HiSeq2000. As for the authors' bioinformatics: SOAPnuke was used to process the raw data, removing reads that contained adapters or uncalled bases, had a mean Phred below 15, or lacked an exact match to the constant primer or identifier. COPE v1.2.5 was used to merge high-quality paired reads, and clonotypes were defined as unique nucleotide sequences. MiTCR v1.1 was used to align the clonotypes against IMGT TRBV, TRBD and TRBJ reference segments. Only V-J combinations with frequency above 0.0001, covering 99% to 99.2% of repertoires, were analysed. A TCS score was defined as the ratio of F50 (clonal expansion) to E x V (chaos), with BLOSUM62-based TCRdist applied between CDR3 peptides within each V-J. Welch's t-statistics and random forest reduced fewer than 600 V-J features to under 15, which were used in a naive Bayes classifier (R e1071). TCRdb took the public reads, trimmed them with fastp at Q25, ran MiXCR for clone calling and kept in-frame beta chains. Duplicate CDR3 protein sequences are folded into a single record with the most common DNA and genes. V and J calls and clone size were set by TCRdb, not the authors. For this sample the table gives a few hundred thousand distinct CDR3 sequences, of which around 20% were detected only once. Around two fifths of the sample lies in the top ten.

Sequences were obtained from blood. The sequence derives from a young man with Graves' ophthalmopathy.

The CDR3 reads CSATLMEGSQPQHF. The nucleotides are TGCAGTGCTACCCTTATGGAGGGTAGTCAGCCCCAGCATTTT. The chain employs TRBV20-1 and TRBJ1-5; too little of a D gene remains to name it. Cut back by 4 bases and 6 bases, the V and J ends lie 16 bases apart. Based on the germline V gene (reference sequence), the CDR1 and CDR2 sequences are DFQATT and SNEGSKA. The CDR3 runs 14 residues from the cysteine to the phenylalanine. Only the CDR3 part of the read is kept: 42 bases, read in frame from the first base.